The 3 T cell receptor beta chains given below trace back to one sample, sequenced in a study of Graves' ophthalmopathy and Graves' hyperthyroidism (dated by TCRdb to the late 2010s). Sequencing was performed on an Illumina HiSeq 2000. For repertoire sequencing, the TCR beta CDR3 regions were amplified from RNA transcripts. A first-round RT-PCR used HTBI primers with the Qiagen OneStep RT-PCR kit, followed by a second-round multiplex PCR, size selection and purification. TCRdb trimmed public reads at Q25 via fastp, called clones via MiXCR and kept in-frame beta chains. A single entry per CDR3 protein holds the most common genes and DNA from its merged rows. The sample includes about 480,000 distinct CDR3 sequences, with around 15% observed a single time. The ten biggest clones cover about 10% of the sample. Input material: blood. All receptors come from a woman younger than 45 with Graves' ophthalmopathy. Donor details come from another sample of the same person, matched by shared clones.

This clonotype was observed at least ten times. The rearrangement uses TRBV28 and TRBJ2-7; 9 nucleotides agree with TRBD1. This CDR3 has 15 residues. Germline V gene lookup returns CDR1 MDHEN and CDR2 SYDVKM. Unmatched junction bases numbered 10, after V lost 6 bases and J lost 4 bases. As DNA, the CDR3 is TGTGCCAGCAGGTCACCGGGACAGGGAGTTTACGAGCAGTACTTC. Its translation: CASRSPGQGVYEQYF.

In the case of this clonotype: This may arise from a read error, as a much more abundant clone is one base away. This chain uses TRBV13 with TRBJ2-5; 10 bases line up with TRBD2. The germline gives CDR1 PRHDT, CDR2 FYEKMQ (reference sequence). After removal of 6 bases from V and 5 bases from J, the junction contained 6 bases not matched to a gene. The CDR3 sequence is 14 residues long. The CDR3 DNA is TGTGCCAGCAGTCAGCGGGGGGGTGTGGAGACCCAGTACTTC. Translating gives CASSQRGGVETQYF. Full variable domain (rest looked up from reference TRBV13 and TRBJ2-5): AAGVIQSPRHLIKEKRETATLKCYPIPRHDTVYWYQQGPGQDPQFLISFYEKMQSDKGSIPDRFSAQQFSDYHSELNMSSLELGDSALYFCASSQRGGVETQYFGPGTRLLVL.

The rearrangement joins TRBV3-1 to TRBJ2-5, with TRBD2 matching over 12 bases. This CDR3 has 17 residues. Germline-derived CDR1 and CDR2 are LGHDT and YNNKEL (reference sequence). Trimming took 3 bases from V and 2 from J; bases not matched to a gene: 7. DNA for the CDR3: TGTGCCAGCAGCCACTTTCTAGCGGGAGGGATACAAGAGACCCAGTACTTC. Encoded protein: CASSHFLAGGIQETQYF.